This TCR beta chain was recorded in a study of beta chain features in type 1 diabetes. In the study overall: Examination covered 107,917,701 sorted cells spanning all samples.

A sort by CD45RO/CCR7/CD25/CD127/CD95/CD27 yielded CD4+ naive, central memory, regulatory and stem cell-like memory cells. Germline values: CDR1 MNHEY, CDR2 SMNVEV (reference sequence). The CDR3 is made up of 17 amino acids. V was clipped by 5 bases and J by 0 bases; unmatched bases: 6. This clone was observed a few times. Antigen specificity is unknown. Isolated RNA was reverse transcribed in full, so expressed TCRB transcripts were sequenced. Profiled with immunoSEQ multiplex PCR; TCRdb holds only in-frame clones, not every one. The sample contains under 400,000 clones, roughly 12% of which appear only once. Study observations and caveats: HLA influence on TCRB rearrangement stayed unresolved here. For patients, the naive, central memory and Treg TCRB repertoires appeared more alike than for healthy donors.

This TCR derives from a man aged 18 to 30 in good health. The V gene is TRBV27, the J gene TRBJ2-1; 11 positions agree with TRBD2. The sequenced sample consisted of naive CD4+ T cells from blood. The DNA for the CDR3 is TGTGCCAGCAGTCCCCGACTAGCGGGAAGCTCCTACAATGAGCAGTTCTTC. It encodes CASSPRLAGSSYNEQFF.